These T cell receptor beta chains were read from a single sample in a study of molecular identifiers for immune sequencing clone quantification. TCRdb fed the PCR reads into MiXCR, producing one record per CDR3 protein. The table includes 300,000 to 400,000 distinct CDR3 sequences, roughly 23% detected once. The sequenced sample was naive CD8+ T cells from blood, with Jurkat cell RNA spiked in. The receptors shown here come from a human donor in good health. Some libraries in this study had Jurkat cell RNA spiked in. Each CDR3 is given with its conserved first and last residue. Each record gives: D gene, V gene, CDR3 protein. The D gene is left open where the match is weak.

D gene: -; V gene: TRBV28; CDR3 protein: CASGPLGYYEQYF
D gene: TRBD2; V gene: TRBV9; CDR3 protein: CASSPSVGGDYEQYF
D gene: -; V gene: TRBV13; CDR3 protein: CASSFRDDNQPQHF
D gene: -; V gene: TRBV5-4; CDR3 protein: CASSLESYGCTF
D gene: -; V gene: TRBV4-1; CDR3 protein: CASSHSPSTYEQYF
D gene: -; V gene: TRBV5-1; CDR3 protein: CASRLNTEAFF
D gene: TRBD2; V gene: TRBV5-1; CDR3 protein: CASSAASGSYEQYF
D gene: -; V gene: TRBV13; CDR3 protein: CASSRTGGGKETQYF
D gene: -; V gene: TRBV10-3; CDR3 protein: CATTQGSTEAFF
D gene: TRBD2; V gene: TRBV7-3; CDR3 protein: CASSSLGGRADTQYF
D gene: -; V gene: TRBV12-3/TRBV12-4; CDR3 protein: CASSLWGAGTGELFF
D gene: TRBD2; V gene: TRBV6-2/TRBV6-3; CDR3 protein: CASSSLAGSIDTQYF
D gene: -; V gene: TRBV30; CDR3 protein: CAWSVLGIAEAFF
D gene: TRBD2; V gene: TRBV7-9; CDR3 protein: CASSSSGSTPREQYF
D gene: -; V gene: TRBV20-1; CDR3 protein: CSARGTPSSYEQYF
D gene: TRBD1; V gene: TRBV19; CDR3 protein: CASSPMTGRDTQYF
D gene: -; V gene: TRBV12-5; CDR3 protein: CASWGDAQETQYF
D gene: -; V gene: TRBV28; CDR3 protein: CASSFLRSYNEQFF
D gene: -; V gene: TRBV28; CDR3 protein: CASSSGTLANTGELFF
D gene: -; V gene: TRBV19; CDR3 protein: CASSIEEGSAQPQHF
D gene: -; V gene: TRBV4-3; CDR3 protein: CASSQDRTGAYGYTF
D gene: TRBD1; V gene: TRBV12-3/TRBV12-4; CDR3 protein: CASSGARTGVSSGYTF
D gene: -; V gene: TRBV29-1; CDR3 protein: CSVVSSSHEQFF
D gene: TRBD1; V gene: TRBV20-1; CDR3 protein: CSARVFGDRGLSNQPQHF
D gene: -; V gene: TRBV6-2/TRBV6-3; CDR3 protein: CASSAERQRSYEQYF
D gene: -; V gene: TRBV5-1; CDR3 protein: CASSLTPGARITDTQYF
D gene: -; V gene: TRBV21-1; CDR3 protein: CASSPTYAVGTEAFF
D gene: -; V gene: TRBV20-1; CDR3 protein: CSARASSYEQYF
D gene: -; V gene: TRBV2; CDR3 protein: CASSEAGRETGELFF
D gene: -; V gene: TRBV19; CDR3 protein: CASSLAYTDTQYF
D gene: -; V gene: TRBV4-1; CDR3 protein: CASSQDAGSNEKLFF
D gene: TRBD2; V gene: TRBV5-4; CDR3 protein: CASSPTGGESEQYF
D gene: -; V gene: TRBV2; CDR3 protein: CASSEFDMNTEAFF
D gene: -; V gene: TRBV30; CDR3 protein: CAWSPEGRTQYF
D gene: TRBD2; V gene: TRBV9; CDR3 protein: CASSAPGLAGVDEQFF
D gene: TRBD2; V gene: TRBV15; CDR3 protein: CATLGENDAGVITDTQYF